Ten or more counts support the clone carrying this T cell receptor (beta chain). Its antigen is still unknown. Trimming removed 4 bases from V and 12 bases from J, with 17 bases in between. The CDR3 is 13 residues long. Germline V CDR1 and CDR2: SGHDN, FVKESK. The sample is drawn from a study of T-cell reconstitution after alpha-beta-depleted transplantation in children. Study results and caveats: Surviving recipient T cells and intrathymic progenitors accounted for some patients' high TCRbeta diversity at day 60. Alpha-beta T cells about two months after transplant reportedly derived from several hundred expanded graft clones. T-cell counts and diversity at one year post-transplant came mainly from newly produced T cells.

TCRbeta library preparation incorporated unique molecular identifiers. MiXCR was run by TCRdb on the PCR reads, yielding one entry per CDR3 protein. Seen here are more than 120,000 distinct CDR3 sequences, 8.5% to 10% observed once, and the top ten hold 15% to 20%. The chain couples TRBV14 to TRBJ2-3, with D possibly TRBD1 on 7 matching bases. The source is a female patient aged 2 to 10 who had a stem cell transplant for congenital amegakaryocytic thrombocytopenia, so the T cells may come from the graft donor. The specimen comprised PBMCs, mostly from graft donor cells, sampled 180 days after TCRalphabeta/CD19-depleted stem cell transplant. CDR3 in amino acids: CASSPQRQGGQYF. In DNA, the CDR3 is TGTGCCAGCAGCCCTCAGAGGCAGGGGGGACAGTATTTT. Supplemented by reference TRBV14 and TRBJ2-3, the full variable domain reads EAGVTQFPSHSVIEKGQTVTLRCDPISGHDNLYWYRRVMGKEIKFLLHFVKESKQDESGMPNNRFLAERTGGTYSTLKVQPAELEDSGVYFCASSPQRQGGQYFGPGTRLTVL.